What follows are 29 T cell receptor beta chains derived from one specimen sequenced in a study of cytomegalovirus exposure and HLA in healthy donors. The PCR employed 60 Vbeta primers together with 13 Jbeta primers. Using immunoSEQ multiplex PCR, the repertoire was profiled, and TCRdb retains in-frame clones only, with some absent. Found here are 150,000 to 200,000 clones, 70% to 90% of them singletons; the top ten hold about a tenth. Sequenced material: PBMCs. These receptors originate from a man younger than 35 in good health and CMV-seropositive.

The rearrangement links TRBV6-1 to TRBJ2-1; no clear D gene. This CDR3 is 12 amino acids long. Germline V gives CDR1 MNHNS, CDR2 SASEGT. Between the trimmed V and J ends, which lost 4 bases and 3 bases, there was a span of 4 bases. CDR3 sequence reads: CASSASYNEQFF. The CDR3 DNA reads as TGTGCCAGCAGTGCGAGCTACAATGAGCAGTTCTTC.

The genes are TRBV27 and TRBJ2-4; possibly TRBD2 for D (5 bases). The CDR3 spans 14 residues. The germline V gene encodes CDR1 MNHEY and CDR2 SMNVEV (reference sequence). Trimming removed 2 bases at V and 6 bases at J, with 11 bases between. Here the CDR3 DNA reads TGTGCCAGCAGTTTAAGTAGCGACCTAAACATTCAGTACTTC. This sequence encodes CASSLSSDLNIQYF.

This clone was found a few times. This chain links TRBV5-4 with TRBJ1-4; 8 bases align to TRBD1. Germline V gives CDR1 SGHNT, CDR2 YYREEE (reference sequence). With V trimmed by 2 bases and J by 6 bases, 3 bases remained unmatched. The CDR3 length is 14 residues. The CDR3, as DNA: TGTGCCAGCAGCTTAGGACAGGGCGATGAAAAACTGTTTTTT. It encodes CASSLGQGDEKLFF.

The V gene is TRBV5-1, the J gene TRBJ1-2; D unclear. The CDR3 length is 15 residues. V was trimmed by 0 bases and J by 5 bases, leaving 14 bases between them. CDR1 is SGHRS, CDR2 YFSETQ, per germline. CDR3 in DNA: TGCGCCAGCAGCTTGGCTCGGGCCGAGGGATATGGCTACACCTTC. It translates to CASSLARAEGYGYTF.

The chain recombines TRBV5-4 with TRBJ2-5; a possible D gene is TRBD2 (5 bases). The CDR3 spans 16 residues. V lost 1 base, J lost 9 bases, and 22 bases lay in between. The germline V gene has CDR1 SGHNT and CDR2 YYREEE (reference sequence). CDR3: CASSLPGGLGVLAQYF. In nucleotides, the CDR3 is TGTGCCAGCAGCTTGCCCGGAGGCTTGGGAGTTTTGGCCCAGTACTTC.

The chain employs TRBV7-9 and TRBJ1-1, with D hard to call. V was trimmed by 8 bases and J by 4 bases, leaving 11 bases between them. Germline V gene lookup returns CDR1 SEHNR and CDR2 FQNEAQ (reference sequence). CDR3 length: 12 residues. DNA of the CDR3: TGTGCCAGCCCCCCTATATCCACTGAAGCTTTCTTT. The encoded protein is CASPPISTEAFF. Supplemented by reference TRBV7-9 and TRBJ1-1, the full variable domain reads DTGVSQNPRHKITKRGQNVTFRCDPISEHNRLYWYRQTLGQGPEFLTYFQNEAQLEKSRLLSDRFSAERPKGSFSTLEIQRTEQGDSAMYLCASPPISTEAFFGQGTRLTVV.

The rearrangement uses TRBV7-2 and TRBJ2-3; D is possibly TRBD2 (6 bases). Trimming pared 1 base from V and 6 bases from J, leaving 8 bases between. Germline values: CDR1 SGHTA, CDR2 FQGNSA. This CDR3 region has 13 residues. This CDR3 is CASSLERADTQYF. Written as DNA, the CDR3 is TGTGCCAGCAGCTTAGAGCGGGCGGATACGCAGTATTTT.

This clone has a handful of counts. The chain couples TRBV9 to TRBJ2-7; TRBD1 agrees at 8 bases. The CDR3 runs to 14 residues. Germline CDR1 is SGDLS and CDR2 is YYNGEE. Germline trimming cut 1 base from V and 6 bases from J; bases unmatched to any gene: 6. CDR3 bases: TGTGCCAGCAGCGTACGCGGACAGGGTTCCGAGCAGTACTTC. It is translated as CASSVRGQGSEQYF.

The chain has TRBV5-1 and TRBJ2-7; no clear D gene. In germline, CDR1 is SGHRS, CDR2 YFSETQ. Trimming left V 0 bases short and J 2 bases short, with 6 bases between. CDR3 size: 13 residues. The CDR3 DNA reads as TGCGCCAGCAGCTTGGGCAGTACCTACGAGCAGTACTTC. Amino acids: CASSLGSTYEQYF.

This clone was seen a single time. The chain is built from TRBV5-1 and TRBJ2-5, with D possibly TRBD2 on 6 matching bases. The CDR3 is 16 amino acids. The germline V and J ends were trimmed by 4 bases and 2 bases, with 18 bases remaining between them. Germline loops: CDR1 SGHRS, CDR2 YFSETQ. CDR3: CASSTRTGVRQETQYF. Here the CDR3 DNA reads TGCGCCAGCAGCACCCGAACGGGGGTCAGACAAGAGACCCAGTACTTC.

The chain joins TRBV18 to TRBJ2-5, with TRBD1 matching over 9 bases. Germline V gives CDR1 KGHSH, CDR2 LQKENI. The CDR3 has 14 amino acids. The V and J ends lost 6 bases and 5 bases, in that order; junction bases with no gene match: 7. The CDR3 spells CASSPTGGAETQYF. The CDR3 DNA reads TGTGCCAGCTCTCCGACAGGGGGTGCCGAGACCCAGTACTTC.

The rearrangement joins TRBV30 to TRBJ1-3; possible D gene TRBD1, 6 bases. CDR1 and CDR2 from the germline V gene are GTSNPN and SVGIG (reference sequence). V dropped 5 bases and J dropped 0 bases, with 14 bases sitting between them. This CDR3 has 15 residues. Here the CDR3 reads CAWGGSQISGNTIYF. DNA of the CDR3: TGTGCCTGGGGGGGCAGCCAAATCTCTGGAAACACCATATATTTT.

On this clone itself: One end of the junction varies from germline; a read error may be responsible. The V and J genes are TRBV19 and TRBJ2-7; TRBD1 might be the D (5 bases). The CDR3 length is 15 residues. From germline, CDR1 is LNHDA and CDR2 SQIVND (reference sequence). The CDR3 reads CASSLPGAVSNEQYF. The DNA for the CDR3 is TGTGCCAGTAGTCTCCCTGGGGCAGTCTCCAACGAGCAGTACTTC.

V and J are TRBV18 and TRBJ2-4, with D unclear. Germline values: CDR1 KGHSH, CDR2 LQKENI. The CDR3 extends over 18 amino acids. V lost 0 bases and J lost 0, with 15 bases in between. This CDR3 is CASSPPYLPPLAKNIQYF. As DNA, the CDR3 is TGTGCCAGCTCACCACCGTACCTTCCTCCACTAGCCAAAAACATTCAGTACTTC.

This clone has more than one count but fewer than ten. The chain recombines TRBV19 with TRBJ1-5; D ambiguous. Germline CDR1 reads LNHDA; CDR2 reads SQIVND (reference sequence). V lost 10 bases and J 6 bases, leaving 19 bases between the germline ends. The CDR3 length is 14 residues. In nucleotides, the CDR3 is TGTGCCACCTCGGAACGCGGCGGAGTTCAGCCCCAGCATTTT. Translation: CATSERGGVQPQHF.

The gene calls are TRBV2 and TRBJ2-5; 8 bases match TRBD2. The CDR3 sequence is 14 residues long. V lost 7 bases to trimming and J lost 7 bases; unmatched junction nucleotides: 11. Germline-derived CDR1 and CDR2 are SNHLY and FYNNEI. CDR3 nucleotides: TGTGCCAGCACCGAAGCGACTAGCGCCGGGACCCAGTACTTC. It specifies CASTEATSAGTQYF.

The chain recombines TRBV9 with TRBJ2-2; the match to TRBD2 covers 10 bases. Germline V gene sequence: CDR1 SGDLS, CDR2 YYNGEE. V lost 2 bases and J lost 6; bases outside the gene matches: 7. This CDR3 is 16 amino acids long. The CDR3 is CASSVSGGNPPGELFF. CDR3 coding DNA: TGTGCCAGCAGCGTTAGCGGGGGGAATCCTCCCGGGGAGCTGTTTTTT.

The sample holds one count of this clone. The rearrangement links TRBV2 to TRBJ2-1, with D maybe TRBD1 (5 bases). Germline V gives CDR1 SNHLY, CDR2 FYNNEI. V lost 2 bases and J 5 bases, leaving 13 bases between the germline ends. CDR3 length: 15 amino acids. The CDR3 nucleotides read TGTGCCAGCAGTGAACGCCGACAGATAAACAATGAGCAGTTCTTC. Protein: CASSERRQINNEQFF.

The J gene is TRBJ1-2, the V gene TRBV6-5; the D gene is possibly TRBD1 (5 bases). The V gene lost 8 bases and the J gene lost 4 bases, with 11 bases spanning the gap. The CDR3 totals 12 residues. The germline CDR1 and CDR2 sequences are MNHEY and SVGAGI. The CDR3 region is CASSPGAYGYTF. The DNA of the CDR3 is TGTGCCAGCTCTCCTGGGGCCTATGGCTACACCTTC.

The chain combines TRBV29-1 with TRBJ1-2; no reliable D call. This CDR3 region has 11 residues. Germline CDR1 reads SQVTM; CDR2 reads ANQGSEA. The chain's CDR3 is CTAVLGDGYTF. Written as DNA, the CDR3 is TGCACCGCGGTACTCGGGGATGGCTACACCTTC.

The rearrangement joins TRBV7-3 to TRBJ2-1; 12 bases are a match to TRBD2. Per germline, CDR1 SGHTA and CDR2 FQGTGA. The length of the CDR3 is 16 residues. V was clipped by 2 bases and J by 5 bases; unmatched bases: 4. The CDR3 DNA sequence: TGTGCCAGCAGCTTAGGGGCTAGCGGGGGGGACAATGAGCAGTTCTTC. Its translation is CASSLGASGGDNEQFF.

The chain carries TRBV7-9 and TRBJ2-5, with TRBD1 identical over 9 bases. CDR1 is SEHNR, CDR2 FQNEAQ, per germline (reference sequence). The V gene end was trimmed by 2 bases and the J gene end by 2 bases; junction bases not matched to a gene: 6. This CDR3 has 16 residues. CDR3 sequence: CASSLQTGGLQETQYF. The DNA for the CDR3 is TGTGCCAGCAGCTTACAGACAGGGGGACTTCAAGAGACCCAGTACTTC.

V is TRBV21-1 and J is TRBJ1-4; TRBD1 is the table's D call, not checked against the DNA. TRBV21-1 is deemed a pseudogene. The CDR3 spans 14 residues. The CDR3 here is CAPQLRTGNEKLFF. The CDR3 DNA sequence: TGTGCCCCGCAATTAAGGACAGGGAATGAAAAACTGTTTTTT.

The CDR3: CASSSRTGGTGELFF. The CDR3 DNA follows: TGTGCCAGCAGCTCGCGGACAGGGGGGACCGGGGAGCTGTTTTTT. The J gene is TRBJ2-2, the V gene TRBV7-9; 10 nucleotides align to TRBD1. This CDR3 comprises 15 residues. The ends lost 4 bases at V and 5 bases at J; junction bases unmatched: 4. Per the germline V gene, CDR1 is SEHNR and CDR2 is FQNEAQ (reference sequence). Combining the CDR3 with reference TRBV7-9 and TRBJ2-2 gives the whole variable domain DTGVSQNPRHKITKRGQNVTFRCDPISEHNRLYWYRQTLGQGPEFLTYFQNEAQLEKSRLLSDRFSAERPKGSFSTLEIQRTEQGDSAMYLCASSSRTGGTGELFFGEGSRLTVL.

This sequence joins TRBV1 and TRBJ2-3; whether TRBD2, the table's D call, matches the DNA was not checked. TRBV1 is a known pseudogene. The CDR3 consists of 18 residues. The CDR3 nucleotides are TGCACCAGCAGCCACGGGACTAGCGGGGGCTTATGCACAGATACGCAGTATTTT. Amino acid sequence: CTSSHGTSGGLCTDTQYF.

CDR3 in DNA: TGTGCCAGCTCACCTGGGGGGTTGCCAGGCGGAGGTACGCAGTATTTT. It specifies CASSPGGLPGGGTQYF. The rearrangement links TRBV18 to TRBJ2-3, with D maybe TRBD2 (6 bases). CDR1 and CDR2 from the germline V gene are KGHSH and LQKENI. Between the trimmed V and J ends, which lost 3 bases and 8 bases, there was a span of 21 bases. The CDR3 is 16 residues long.

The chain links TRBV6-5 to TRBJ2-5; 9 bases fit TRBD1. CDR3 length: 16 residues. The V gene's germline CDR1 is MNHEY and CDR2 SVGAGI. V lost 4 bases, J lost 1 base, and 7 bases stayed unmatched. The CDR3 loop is CASSLQGATLQETQYF. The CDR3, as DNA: TGTGCCAGCAGTTTACAGGGGGCCACACTCCAAGAGACCCAGTACTTC.

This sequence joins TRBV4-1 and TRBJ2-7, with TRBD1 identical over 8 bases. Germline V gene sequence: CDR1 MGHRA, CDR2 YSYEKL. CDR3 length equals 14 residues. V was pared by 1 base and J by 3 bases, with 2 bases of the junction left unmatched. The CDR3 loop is CASSQVTGDYEQYF. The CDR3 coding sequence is TGCGCCAGCAGCCAAGTGACAGGGGACTACGAGCAGTACTTC.

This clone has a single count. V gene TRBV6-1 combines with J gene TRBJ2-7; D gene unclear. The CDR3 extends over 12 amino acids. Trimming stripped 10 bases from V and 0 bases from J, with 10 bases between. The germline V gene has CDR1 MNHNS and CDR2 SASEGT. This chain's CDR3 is CATSYGSYEQYF. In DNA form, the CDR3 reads TGTGCCACATCCTATGGCTCCTACGAGCAGTACTTC.